The 12 T cell receptor beta chains given below trace back to one sample, sequenced in a study of blood T cell repertoires in COVID-19. The assay was immunoSEQ multiplex PCR, and TCRdb's table has in-frame clones only and misses some. Found here are roughly 120,000 clones, approximately 82% of them singletons; the top ten hold just under 7.5%. The sample comprised peripheral blood. The receptors shown here come from a man aged 65-85 years with active or convalescent COVID-19.

The V call is TRBV5-1, the J call TRBJ2-5; D gene unclear. V lost 0 bases, J lost 1 base, and 7 bases lay in between. Germline V gene data show CDR1 as SGHRS and CDR2 as YFSETQ. This CDR3 contains 14 residues. For the CDR3, the DNA is TGCGCCAGCAGCTTGGCGGCAGGCCAAGAGACCCAGTACTTC. This encodes CASSLAAGQETQYF.

DNA of the CDR3: TGTGCCAGCAGCCCGCGCTCGGCTAGCGGGATATATAACACCGGGGAGCTGTTTTTT. Amino acids: CASSPRSASGIYNTGELFF. This rearrangement joins TRBV7-3 to TRBJ2-2; TRBD2 agrees at 9 bases. V shed 5 bases and J 2 bases; nucleotides not matched to a gene: 15. Germline V gene lookup returns CDR1 SGHTA and CDR2 FQGTGA. The CDR3 runs 19 residues. Looking up the rest from reference TRBV7-3 and TRBJ2-2 gives the full variable domain: GAGVSQTPSNKVTEKGKYVELRCDPISGHTALYWYRQSLGQGPEFLIYFQGTGAADDSGLPNDRFFAVRPEGSVSTLKIQRTERGDSAVYLCASSPRSASGIYNTGELFFGEGSRLTVL.

This chain links TRBV20-1 with TRBJ1-2; 7 bases map to TRBD1. The CDR3 is made up of 13 amino acids. Trimming at V came to 3 bases and at J to 2 bases, leaving 3 bases not matched to a gene. Germline V gives CDR1 DFQATT, CDR2 SNEGSKA (reference sequence). In DNA form, the CDR3 reads TGCAGTGCTAGTGGGGGACAGAACTATGGCTACACCTTC. It encodes CSASGGQNYGYTF.

This chain uses TRBV15 with TRBJ1-2, with D possibly TRBD1 on 6 matching bases. Germline V gives CDR1 LNHNV, CDR2 YYDKDF (reference sequence). This CDR3 contains 13 residues. Trimming cost V 4 bases and J 5 bases, with 11 bases left between them. In DNA form, the CDR3 reads TGTGCCACCAGCATGGACAGAATTTATGGCTACACCTTC. Protein sequence: CATSMDRIYGYTF.

This clone was seen just once. The chain links TRBV5-1 to TRBJ1-5; D call uncertain. Germline loops: CDR1 SGHRS, CDR2 YFSETQ. CDR3 size: 13 residues. Trimming stripped 5 bases from V and 6 bases from J, with 12 bases between. CDR3 coding DNA: TGCGCCAGCAGAATCGGGGATTCTCAGCCCCAGCATTTT. This translates into CASRIGDSQPQHF.

This chain joins TRBV6-5 and TRBJ2-3; D possibly corresponds to TRBD1 (6 bases). This CDR3 is 12 amino acids long. V lost 5 bases and J lost 6, with 9 bases in between. CDR1 is MNHEY, CDR2 SVGAGI, per germline. The CDR3: CASSQQGDTQYF. CDR3 bases: TGTGCCAGCAGTCAGCAGGGGGATACGCAGTATTTT.

J is TRBJ2-2 and V is TRBV24-1, with 7 bases that match TRBD2. The germline gives CDR1 KGHDR, CDR2 SFDVKD. The CDR3 totals 15 residues. V was pared by 5 bases and J by 2 bases, with 4 bases of the junction left unmatched. CDR3: CATSARGVNTGELFF. The CDR3 DNA sequence: TGTGCCACCAGTGCTCGGGGGGTAAACACCGGGGAGCTGTTTTTT.

The rearrangement joins TRBV28 to TRBJ2-7; 7 nucleotides align to TRBD2. This CDR3 is 14 amino acids long. The trim removed 5 bases at V and 2 bases at J, leaving 6 bases unmatched. Germline CDR1 MDHEN, CDR2 SYDVKM. The CDR3 reads CASSQTSLPYEQYF. Here the CDR3 DNA reads TGTGCCAGCAGTCAGACTAGCTTACCCTACGAGCAGTACTTC.

This chain joins TRBV28 and TRBJ1-3; 8 nucleotides agree with TRBD1. The germline gives CDR1 MDHEN, CDR2 SYDVKM. With V trimmed by 8 bases and J by 3 bases, 3 bases remained unmatched. The CDR3 covers 13 residues. CDR3 sequence: CASGQGDGNTIYF. The CDR3 bases are TGTGCCAGCGGACAGGGAGATGGAAACACCATATATTTT.

The chain has TRBV9 and TRBJ1-2; D is possibly TRBD1 (5 bases). The CDR3 loop spans 14 amino acids. The germline V gene encodes CDR1 SGDLS and CDR2 YYNGEE. V shed 4 bases and J shed 0 bases, with 10 bases lying between them. The CDR3 loop reads CASSRGSTNYGYTF. CDR3 DNA: TGTGCCAGCAGCCGGGGGAGTACTAACTATGGCTACACCTTC.

DNA for the CDR3: TGTGCCATCAGACAGACAGGGGCCACCGGGGAGCTGTTTTTT. As protein: CAIRQTGATGELFF. The rearrangement joins TRBV10-3 to TRBJ2-2, with TRBD1 matching over 8 bases. CDR1 is ENHRY, CDR2 SYGVKD, per germline. The CDR3 runs 14 residues. Germline trimming cut 6 bases from V and 4 bases from J; bases unmatched to any gene: 4.

V is TRBV12-3 or TRBV12-4 and J is TRBJ2-5, with 8 positions matching TRBD2. The CDR3 is 13 amino acids. The V gene end was trimmed by 2 bases and the J gene end by 7 bases; junction bases not matched to a gene: 3. CDR3 coding DNA: TGTGCCAGCAGTTTAACTAGCGGCAGGACCCAGTACTTC. Amino acids: CASSLTSGRTQYF.